These T cell receptor beta chains were read from a single sample in a study of T-cell memory formation after mild COVID-19. TCRdb ran MiXCR on the 5' RACE reads and lists one entry per CDR3 protein. This repertoire shows about 260,000 distinct CDR3 sequences, approximately 8% found once; its top ten account for less than 25%. The sequencing sample was made of PBMCs or a T cell subset sorted from them (not recorded which). Every receptor here comes from a man aged 18 to 30 who had mild COVID-19 (a few samples of this study predate the infection). Cell type and time point are not known. Both conserved end residues are trimmed from each CDR3. Fields, in order: D gene, V gene, clone size, CDR3 protein. A D gene is named only where the DNA matches it firmly. A row's size may be missing; if present it is once, few, many or a size class.

D: NA
V: TRBV5-1
size: few
CDR3: ASSNDRFTEAF

D: TRBD1
V: TRBV20-1
size: NA
CDR3: SASGQDRAGYT

D: NA
V: TRBV18
size: NA
CDR3: ASSPPVGEKLF

D: TRBD2
V: TRBV5-1
size: few
CDR3: ASSSGLVGGDTQY

D: TRBD1
V: TRBV10-3
size: NA
CDR3: AISGTGAVTEAF

D: NA
V: TRBV28
size: NA
CDR3: ASSLPPRGDTQY

D: NA
V: TRBV14
size: few
CDR3: ASSTLVSTDTQY

D: NA
V: TRBV4-3
size: many
CDR3: ASSQDFPGRNYNEQF

D: NA
V: TRBV25-1
size: many
CDR3: ASSVRDTQY

D: NA
V: TRBV5-1
size: NA
CDR3: ASRGVGNTIY

D: TRBD2
V: TRBV4-3
size: many
CDR3: ASSPVSGTSGVRGTDTQY

D: NA
V: TRBV3-1
size: many
CDR3: ASSHMVGNTIY

D: TRBD1
V: TRBV11-2
size: NA
CDR3: ASRRTDRASNQPQH

D: TRBD1
V: TRBV5-1
size: NA
CDR3: ASSLEGAEYNEQF

D: NA
V: TRBV5-6
size: NA
CDR3: ASSLDVRAGTGELF

D: NA
V: TRBV7-8
size: few
CDR3: ASSLGISLTDTQY

D: TRBD1
V: TRBV5-5
size: few
CDR3: ASIPGDRGYTEAF

D: NA
V: TRBV9
size: NA
CDR3: ASSVGGDVGELF

D: NA
V: TRBV7-9
size: many
CDR3: ASSPRRDTEAF

D: NA
V: TRBV5-1
size: few
CDR3: ASSFEGTGNTIY

D: TRBD2
V: TRBV5-6
size: many
CDR3: ASARWLAGGLGTDTQY

D: NA
V: TRBV9
size: few
CDR3: ASSVVADEQF

D: TRBD2
V: TRBV20-1
size: NA
CDR3: SARSEESSGGQTDTQY

D: NA
V: TRBV12-3/TRBV12-4
size: few
CDR3: AREEEVGYEQY

D: TRBD1
V: TRBV12-3/TRBV12-4
size: NA
CDR3: ASRTGAGNTIY

D: TRBD1
V: TRBV6-5
size: many
CDR3: ASSYRGTGNQPQH

D: NA
V: TRBV7-2
size: NA
CDR3: SGGDLNTGELF

D: NA
V: TRBV6-2/TRBV6-3
size: NA
CDR3: ASSQGDGEY

D: TRBD2
V: TRBV4-3
size: NA
CDR3: ASSPSGGGATGELF

D: NA
V: TRBV4-2
size: NA
CDR3: ASSQEVRNIYNEQF

D: NA
V: TRBV5-1
size: NA
CDR3: ASSVREGTDGYT

D: NA
V: TRBV29-1
size: NA
CDR3: SVDGENTEAF

D: TRBD1
V: TRBV5-1
size: once
CDR3: ASSLQGAGEELF

D: TRBD1
V: TRBV7-8
size: few
CDR3: ASSSTEAGGTEAF

D: TRBD1
V: TRBV28
size: NA
CDR3: ASRPGQGANTQY

D: TRBD1
V: TRBV6-2/TRBV6-3
size: NA
CDR3: ASNDRGFGNTIY